Sequencing of this T cell receptor beta chain was carried out in a study of human T cells and chemical hapten exposure. Germline V lookup: CDR1 SGHTA, CDR2 FQGNSA. The CDR3 has 15 residues. V gave up 3 bases and J gave up 0 bases, with 10 bases separating them. TCRdb called the RACE reads again in MiXCR, with one record for every CDR3 protein. The profile shows tens of thousands of distinct CDR3 sequences, 4.3% of them singletons. The time point is: healthy volunteer bleed at 2 weeks. Extraction of total RNA was performed on unfractionated whole blood. The chain couples TRBV7-2 to TRBJ2-3; no reliable D call. This TCR was recovered from a female donor in good health. Some clones in this sample may be carry-over from other donors' samples. Sequencing was carried out using whole blood. The CDR3 loop reads CASSFDFTSTDTQYF. The CDR3 DNA is TGTGCCAGCAGCTTTGACTTCACTAGCACAGATACGCAGTATTTT.